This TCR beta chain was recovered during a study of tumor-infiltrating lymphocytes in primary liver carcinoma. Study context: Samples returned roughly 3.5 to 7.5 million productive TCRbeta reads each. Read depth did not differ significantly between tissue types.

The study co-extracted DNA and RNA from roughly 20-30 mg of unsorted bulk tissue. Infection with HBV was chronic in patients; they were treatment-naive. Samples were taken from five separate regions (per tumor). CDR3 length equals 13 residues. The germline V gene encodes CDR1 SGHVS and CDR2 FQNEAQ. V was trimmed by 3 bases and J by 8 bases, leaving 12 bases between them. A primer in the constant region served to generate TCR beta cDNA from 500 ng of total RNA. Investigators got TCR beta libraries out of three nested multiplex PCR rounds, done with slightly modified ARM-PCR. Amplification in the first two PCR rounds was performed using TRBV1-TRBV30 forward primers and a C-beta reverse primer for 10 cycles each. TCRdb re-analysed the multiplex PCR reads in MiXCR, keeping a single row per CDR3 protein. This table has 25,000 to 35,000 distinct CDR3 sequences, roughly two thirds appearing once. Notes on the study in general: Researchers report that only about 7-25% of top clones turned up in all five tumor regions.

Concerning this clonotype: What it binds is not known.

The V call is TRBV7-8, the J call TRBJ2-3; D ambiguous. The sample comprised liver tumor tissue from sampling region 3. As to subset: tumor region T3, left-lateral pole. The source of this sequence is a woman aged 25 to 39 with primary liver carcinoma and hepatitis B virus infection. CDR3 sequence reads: CASSLDGVSTQYF. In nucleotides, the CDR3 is TGTGCCAGCAGCTTGGATGGAGTGAGTACGCAGTATTTT. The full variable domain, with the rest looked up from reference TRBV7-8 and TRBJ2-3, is GAGVSQSPRYKVAKRGQDVALRCDPISGHVSLFWYQQALGQGPEFLTYFQNEAQLDKSGLPSDRFFAERPEGSVSTLKIQRTQQEDSAVYLCASSLDGVSTQYFGPGTRLTVL.